This T cell receptor beta chain derives from a study of blood T cell repertoires in COVID-19. Study-wide background: From the United States, Italy and Spain came samples of acute and convalescent COVID-19. From T cells, B-cell-depleted T cells, or PBMCs came the material, which was cDNA or gDNA.

The V gene lost 0 bases and the J gene lost 3 bases, with 11 bases spanning the gap. This CDR3 is 15 amino acids long. CDR1 is MNHEY and CDR2 is SVGAGI in the germline V gene. Per the original methods: Estimated nucleated cell counts came from reference gene primer amplification. The protocol was immunoSEQ multiplex PCR, while the TCRdb copy is restricted to in-frame clones and leaves out a portion. V and J calls and clone size are those listed in that table; D and trimming were worked out from the DNA. The table records about 43,000 clones, about 80% of them present only once. This TCR was sampled from a woman in her fifties or sixties with acute or convalescent COVID-19. The sample taken for sequencing was peripheral blood. The chain employs TRBV6-5 and TRBJ1-2; a weak D match, TRBD1 (5 bases). The CDR3 loop reads CASSYSTGNYYGYTF. CDR3 DNA sequence: TGTGCCAGCAGTTACTCAACAGGCAACTACTATGGCTACACCTTC.